The 24 T cell receptor beta chains listed next were all sequenced from one sample in a study of cytomegalovirus exposure and HLA in healthy donors. With 60 Vbeta and 13 Jbeta primers, the PCR was carried out. This table comes from immunoSEQ multiplex PCR, and its TCRdb copy is limited to in-frame clones, with some not included. The table lists about 130,000 clones, about 80% of them singletons, with 1% in the top ten. The specimen sequenced was PBMCs. The receptors come from a man aged 35-49 years in good health and CMV-seronegative.

The V gene is TRBV29-1, the J gene TRBJ2-7; D is possibly TRBD1 (5 bases). Germline V lookup: CDR1 SQVTM, CDR2 ANQGSEA. CDR3 length: 11 amino acids. V lost 4 bases, J lost 6 bases, and 10 bases lay in between. CDR3 loop: CSVAGIGEQYF. The CDR3 DNA sequence: TGCAGCGTTGCAGGGATCGGCGAGCAGTACTTC.

The chain joins TRBV13 to TRBJ2-1; D might be TRBD2 (6 bases). Germline V gene lookup returns CDR1 PRHDT and CDR2 FYEKMQ (reference sequence). This CDR3 contains 15 residues. The V and J ends lost 4 bases and 6 bases respectively, with 16 bases between them. The CDR3 region is CASSSDVMGGNEQFF. In nucleotides, the CDR3 is TGTGCCAGCAGCTCCGATGTAATGGGGGGCAATGAGCAGTTCTTC. Variable domain in full (rest from reference TRBV13 and TRBJ2-1): AAGVIQSPRHLIKEKRETATLKCYPIPRHDTVYWYQQGPGQDPQFLISFYEKMQSDKGSIPDRFSAQQFSDYHSELNMSSLELGDSALYFCASSSDVMGGNEQFFGPGTRLTVL.

This chain joins TRBV2 and TRBJ2-7; D is unresolved. The CDR3 loop spans 15 amino acids. CDR1 and CDR2 from the germline V gene are SNHLY and FYNNEI. Trimming removed 3 bases from V and 1 base from J, with 13 bases in between. CDR3 nucleotides: TGTGCCAGCAGTGACGAGCTAGGCTTGTCCTACGAGCAGTACTTC. Encoded protein: CASSDELGLSYEQYF. The complete variable domain, with remaining parts taken from reference TRBV2 and TRBJ2-7, reads EPEVTQTPSHQVTQMGQEVILRCVPISNHLYFYWYRQILGQKVEFLVSFYNNEISEKSEIFDDQFSVERPDGSNFTLKIRSTKLEDSAMYFCASSDELGLSYEQYFGPGTRLTVT.

The chain links TRBV5-1 to TRBJ2-5, with D possibly TRBD2 on 5 matching bases. The ends were cut back, 0 bases at V and 1 base at J, with 10 bases in the middle. Germline CDR1 SGHRS, CDR2 YFSETQ. The CDR3 has 15 residues. CDR3: CASSLVLGSQETQYF. The CDR3 DNA sequence: TGCGCCAGCAGCTTGGTTCTAGGGAGCCAAGAGACCCAGTACTTC.

Only one count was recorded for this clone. Other DNA sequences within the sample encode an identical CDR3. This chain joins TRBV7-9 and TRBJ1-4; D is unresolved. CDR1 SEHNR and CDR2 FQNEAQ come from the germline V gene (reference sequence). The CDR3 loop spans 14 amino acids. V lost 1 base to trimming and J lost 5 bases, with 8 bases between them. The CDR3 sequence: CASSLGGPNEKLFF. The CDR3, as DNA: TGTGCCAGCAGCTTAGGAGGGCCAAATGAAAAACTGTTTTTT.

The chain links TRBV28 to TRBJ2-3, with 14 bases matching TRBD2. Per the germline V gene, CDR1 is MDHEN and CDR2 is SYDVKM. This CDR3 spans 18 amino acids. J lost 1 base, V lost 6 bases, and 9 bases had no gene match. The CDR3 here is CASSSGTSGSRRTDTQYF. In DNA, the CDR3 is TGTGCCAGCAGCTCCGGGACTAGCGGGAGCCGGCGCACAGATACGCAGTATTTT. Together with reference TRBV28 and TRBJ2-3, the CDR3 gives the full variable domain: DVKVTQSSRYLVKRTGEKVFLECVQDMDHENMFWYRQDPGLGLRLIYFSYDVKMKEKGDIPEGYSVSREKKERFSLILESASTNQTSMYLCASSSGTSGSRRTDTQYFGPGTRLTVL.

V and J are TRBV7-9 and TRBJ1-1; the D is unclear. Germline V lookup: CDR1 SEHNR, CDR2 FQNEAQ (reference sequence). The ends were cut back, 4 bases at V and 0 bases at J, with 18 bases in the middle. The CDR3 covers 17 residues. CDR3 sequence: CASSYGPMVTMNTEAFF. The CDR3 DNA reads TGTGCCAGCAGCTACGGGCCCATGGTGACTATGAACACTGAAGCTTTCTTT.

The chain carries TRBV6-6 and TRBJ1-6, with D perhaps matching TRBD1 (6 bases). In germline, CDR1 is MNHNY, CDR2 SVGAGI (reference sequence). The CDR3 length is 15 residues. The V end lost 5 bases, the J end lost 5 bases, and 13 bases lay between the germline ends. The CDR3 DNA is TGTGCCAGCAGTCCGGACAGAGGGGATAATTCACCCCTCCACTTT. Protein product: CASSPDRGDNSPLHF.

This clone was detected only a few times. V and J are TRBV2 and TRBJ1-3; D perhaps matches TRBD1 (5 bases). V lost 7 bases to trimming and J lost 3 bases, with 13 bases between them. Per germline, CDR1 SNHLY and CDR2 FYNNEI. CDR3 length: 14 amino acids. The CDR3 region has the DNA TGTGCCAGCACCCAAACAGGTTTTGGAAACACCATATATTTT. Protein sequence: CASTQTGFGNTIYF.

A word on this clone: Different DNA sequences within this sample yield the same CDR3. The V call is TRBV6-1, the J call TRBJ1-1; the match to TRBD1 covers 7 bases. The CDR3 consists of 11 residues. Germline V gene data show CDR1 as MNHNS and CDR2 as SASEGT. With 0 bases clipped from V and 11 bases from J, the junction kept 0 bases outside the gene matches. CDR3 sequence: CASSEATGAFF. The CDR3 DNA sequence: TGTGCCAGCAGTGAAGCGACAGGGGCTTTCTTT.

The chain links TRBV19 to TRBJ1-5; D remains unclear. V lost 4 bases and J lost 8, with 15 bases in between. The CDR3 extends over 14 amino acids. CDR1 and CDR2 (germline): LNHDA, SQIVND (reference sequence). CDR3 nucleotides: TGTGCCAGTAGTAACATACCGGGGATCAAGCCCCAGCATTTT. This codes for CASSNIPGIKPQHF.

This clone was seen only a few times. The chain employs TRBV19 and TRBJ2-6; a weak D match, TRBD1 (6 bases). The CDR3 spans 16 residues. Germline-derived CDR1 and CDR2 are LNHDA and SQIVND (reference sequence). V was clipped by 6 bases and J by 6 bases, with 18 bases between them. The CDR3: CASRGLGQLTANVLTF. The CDR3 DNA reads TGTGCCAGTAGGGGCCTCGGACAGTTGACGGCCAACGTCCTGACTTTC. Together with reference TRBV19 and TRBJ2-6, the CDR3 gives the full variable domain: DGGITQSPKYLFRKEGQNVTLSCEQNLNHDAMYWYRQDPGQGLRLIYYSQIVNDFQKGDIAEGYSVSREKKESFPLTVTSAQKNPTAFYLCASRGLGQLTANVLTFGAGSRLTVL.

The gene calls are TRBV12-5 and TRBJ2-1; weak D call: TRBD2 (5 bases). This CDR3 is built from 15 residues. The germline V gene has CDR1 LGHNT and CDR2 FRNRAP. V lost 2 bases to trimming and J lost 0 bases, with 8 bases between them. CDR3 nucleotides: TGTGCTAGTGGTTTGCTCCGGGGCTCCTACAATGAGCAGTTCTTC. It translates to CASGLLRGSYNEQFF.

V gene TRBV11-2 combines with J gene TRBJ2-3, with TRBD1 as a possible D gene (5 bases). With 2 bases removed from V and 3 bases from J, the gap between germline ends came to 12 bases. CDR3 length: 15 amino acids. Germline CDR1 reads SGHAT; CDR2 reads FQNNGV. CDR3 sequence: CASSLRGAETDTQYF. The CDR3 nucleotides are TGTGCCAGCAGCTTAAGGGGCGCGGAGACAGATACGCAGTATTTT.

The chain couples TRBV28 to TRBJ1-4; 7 nucleotides align to TRBD1. The CDR3 is 15 residues long. From germline, CDR1 is MDHEN and CDR2 SYDVKM. V gave up 5 bases and J gave up 5 bases; unmatched junction bases: 8. CDR3 sequence reads: CASSLGGQQNEKLFF. CDR3 bases: TGTGCCAGCAGTCTGGGGGGACAGCAAAATGAAAAACTGTTTTTT.

The V and J genes are TRBV5-1 and TRBJ2-7, with D possibly being TRBD2 (6 bases). V gave up 5 bases and J gave up 7 bases, with 10 bases separating them. Germline CDR1 SGHRS, CDR2 YFSETQ. The CDR3 spans 11 residues. CDR3 in amino acids: CASRGGWEQYF. CDR3 sequence (DNA): TGCGCCAGCAGGGGGGGATGGGAGCAGTACTTC.

This clone was detected only once. The chain links TRBV6-5 to TRBJ2-2; the D gene is possibly TRBD1 (5 bases). CDR1 and CDR2 from the germline V gene are MNHEY and SVGAGI. Trimming cost V 3 bases and J 3 bases, with 11 bases left between them. The CDR3 covers 15 residues. CDR3: CASSYQGTDTGELFF. The CDR3 DNA reads as TGTGCCAGCAGTTATCAGGGCACGGACACCGGGGAGCTGTTTTTT.

The rearrangement uses TRBV7-9 and TRBJ1-1; TRBD1 agrees at 7 bases. Germline V gene lookup returns CDR1 SEHNR and CDR2 FQNEAQ (reference sequence). The ends lost 3 bases at V and 0 bases at J; junction bases unmatched: 4. The CDR3 runs to 15 residues. CDR3 sequence reads: CASSFVGQMNTEAFF. For the CDR3, the DNA is TGTGCCAGCAGCTTTGTGGGACAGATGAACACTGAAGCTTTCTTT.

The V gene is TRBV7-2, the J gene TRBJ2-3; 7 bases match TRBD1. The CDR3 covers 15 residues. V gave up 1 base and J gave up 5 bases; unmatched junction bases: 6. Germline V gene sequence: CDR1 SGHTA, CDR2 FQGNSA. The CDR3 DNA sequence: TGTGCCAGCAGCTTAGGACCTCAGGGGGAAGATACGCAGTATTTT. It specifies CASSLGPQGEDTQYF.

The V gene is TRBV7-8, the J gene TRBJ2-7; 9 nucleotides align to TRBD1. This CDR3 has 15 amino acids. V was pared by 1 base and J by 4 bases, with 5 bases of the junction left unmatched. CDR1 and CDR2 (germline): SGHVS, FQNEAQ. The DNA of the CDR3 is TGTGCCAGCAGCTTAGATCTGGGACAGGGATACGAGCAGTACTTC. Protein: CASSLDLGQGYEQYF.

V and J are TRBV2 and TRBJ2-2; unclear D gene. The CDR3 contains 13 residues. V was cut by 4 bases and J by 1 base, with 4 bases left in between. Germline V gene lookup returns CDR1 SNHLY and CDR2 FYNNEI. CDR3 residues: CASSGQNTGELFF. The CDR3 DNA follows: TGTGCCAGCAGTGGACAGAACACCGGGGAGCTGTTTTTT.

This clone showed up just once. The CDR3 here is CASSLAGSYEQYF. The CDR3, as DNA: TGTGCCAGCAGTCTAGCGGGTTCCTACGAGCAGTACTTC. J is TRBJ2-7 and V is TRBV6-6, with TRBD2 identical over 8 bases. CDR3 length equals 13 residues. The V gene end was trimmed by 5 bases and the J gene end by 1 base; junction bases not matched to a gene: 1. Germline-derived CDR1 and CDR2 are MNHNY and SVGAGI (reference sequence).

This clone came up once. The rearrangement joins TRBV6-5 to TRBJ2-2; no definite D call. The CDR3 sequence is 15 residues long. CDR1 is MNHEY and CDR2 is SVGAGI in the germline V gene. With 3 bases removed from V and 1 base from J, the gap between germline ends came to 9 bases. CDR3 sequence (DNA): TGTGCCAGCAGTTATGGGTCGGGGAACACCGGGGAGCTGTTTTTT. It translates to CASSYGSGNTGELFF.

The chain joins TRBV20-1 to TRBJ2-7; no clear D gene. CDR3 length equals 10 residues. V dropped 4 bases and J dropped 4 bases, with 5 bases sitting between them. Germline lookup yields CDR1 DFQATT and CDR2 SNEGSKA (reference sequence). The CDR3 bases are TGCAGTGCTATTCAATACGAGCAGTACTTC. Its translation: CSAIQYEQYF.